This T cell receptor beta chain is from a study of blood T cell repertoires in COVID-19. In the study overall: Sites in the United States, Italy and Spain provided acute and convalescent COVID-19 samples. T cells, B-cell-depleted T cells, or PBMCs supplied cDNA or gDNA.

V was pared by 4 bases and J by 1 base, with 8 bases of the junction left unmatched. The CDR3 loop spans 16 amino acids. Germline V gene data show CDR1 as LGHDT and CDR2 as YNNKEL (reference sequence). As originally analysed: How many nucleated cells were present was estimated from reference gene primer amplification. The method was immunoSEQ multiplex PCR; TCRdb's version includes in-frame clones alone and lacks a portion of them. V, J and clone size were drawn from that table, and D and trimming were deduced from the DNA. Among roughly 160,000 clones listed, approximately 86% were seen once. The chain uses TRBV3-1 (or the pseudogene TRBV3-2) and TRBJ2-3; 7 bases line up with TRBD2. This TCR derives from a man aged 45-60 years with active or convalescent COVID-19. The material sequenced was peripheral blood. The CDR3 DNA follows: TGTGCCAGCAGCCCCGGTAGCGGGTCTCGCACAGATACGCAGTATTTT. It yields the protein CASSPGSGSRTDTQYF.